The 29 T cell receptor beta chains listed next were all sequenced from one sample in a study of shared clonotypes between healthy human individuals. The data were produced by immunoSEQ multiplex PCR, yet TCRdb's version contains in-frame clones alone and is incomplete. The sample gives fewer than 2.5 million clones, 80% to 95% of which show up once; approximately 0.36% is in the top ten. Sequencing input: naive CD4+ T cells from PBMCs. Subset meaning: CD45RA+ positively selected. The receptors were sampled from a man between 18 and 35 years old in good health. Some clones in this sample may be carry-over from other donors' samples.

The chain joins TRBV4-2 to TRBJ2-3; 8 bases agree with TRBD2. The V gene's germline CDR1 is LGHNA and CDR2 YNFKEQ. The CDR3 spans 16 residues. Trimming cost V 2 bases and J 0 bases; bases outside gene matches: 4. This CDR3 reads CASSQYSGTSTDTQYF. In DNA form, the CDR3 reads TGTGCCAGCAGCCAATATAGCGGGACTAGCACAGATACGCAGTATTTT.

The CDR3, as DNA: TGTGCCAGCAGCTTTGGTGGACAGGGGTCCGGGGAGCTGTTTTTT. This gives the protein CASSFGGQGSGELFF. This chain links TRBV7-3 with TRBJ2-2; 9 positions agree with TRBD1. This CDR3 region has 15 residues. From germline, CDR1 is SGHTA and CDR2 FQGTGA. Trimming at V came to 3 bases and at J to 6 bases, leaving 5 bases not matched to a gene.

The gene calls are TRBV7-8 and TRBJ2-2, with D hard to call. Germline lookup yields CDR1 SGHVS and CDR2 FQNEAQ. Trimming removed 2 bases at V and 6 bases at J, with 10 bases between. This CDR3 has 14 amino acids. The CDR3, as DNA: TGTGCCAGCAGCTTAAAGTTTCTGGCCGGGGAGCTGTTTTTT. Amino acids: CASSLKFLAGELFF.

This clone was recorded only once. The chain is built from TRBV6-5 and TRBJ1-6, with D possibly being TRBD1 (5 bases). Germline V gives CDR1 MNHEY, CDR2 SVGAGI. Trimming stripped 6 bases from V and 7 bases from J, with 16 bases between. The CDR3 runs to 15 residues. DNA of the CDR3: TGTGCCAGCAGCGATACGGGACGGCCCAATTCACCCCTCCACTTT. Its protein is CASSDTGRPNSPLHF.

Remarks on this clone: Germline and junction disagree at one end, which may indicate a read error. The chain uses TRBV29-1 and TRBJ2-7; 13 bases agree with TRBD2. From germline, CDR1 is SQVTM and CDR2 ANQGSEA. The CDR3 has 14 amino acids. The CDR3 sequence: CSVLGLAGYYGQYF. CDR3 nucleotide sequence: TGCAGCGTACTGGGACTAGCGGGATATTACGGGCAGTACTTC.

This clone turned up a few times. CDR3 amino acids: CASSPSGASTEAFF. CDR3 in DNA: TGTGCCAGCTCACCGTCAGGGGCGAGCACTGAAGCTTTCTTT. V and J are TRBV18 and TRBJ1-1; D perhaps matches TRBD1 (6 bases). Between the trimmed V and J ends, which lost 3 bases and 4 bases, there was a span of 12 bases. The CDR3 sequence is 14 residues long. Germline-derived CDR1 and CDR2 are KGHSH and LQKENI.

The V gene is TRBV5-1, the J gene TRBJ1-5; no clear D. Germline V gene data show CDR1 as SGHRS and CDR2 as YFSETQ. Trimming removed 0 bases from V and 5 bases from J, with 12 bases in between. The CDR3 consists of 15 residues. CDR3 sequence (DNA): TGCGCCAGCAGCTTGGGGGCAACCAGTCATCAGCCCCAGCATTTT. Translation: CASSLGATSHQPQHF.

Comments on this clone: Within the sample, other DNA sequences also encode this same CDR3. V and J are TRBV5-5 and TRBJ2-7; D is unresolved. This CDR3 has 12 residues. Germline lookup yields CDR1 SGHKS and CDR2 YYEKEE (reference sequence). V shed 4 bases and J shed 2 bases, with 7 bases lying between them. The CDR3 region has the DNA TGTGCCAGCAGCCTGGGGACCTACGAGCAGTACTTC. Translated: CASSLGTYEQYF.

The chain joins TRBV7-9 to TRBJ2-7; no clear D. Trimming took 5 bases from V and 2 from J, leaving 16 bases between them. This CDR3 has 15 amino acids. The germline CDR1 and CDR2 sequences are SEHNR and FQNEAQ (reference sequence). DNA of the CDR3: TGTGCCAGCAGCCAAGACTCCGTTTTTGCCTACGAGCAGTACTTC. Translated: CASSQDSVFAYEQYF.

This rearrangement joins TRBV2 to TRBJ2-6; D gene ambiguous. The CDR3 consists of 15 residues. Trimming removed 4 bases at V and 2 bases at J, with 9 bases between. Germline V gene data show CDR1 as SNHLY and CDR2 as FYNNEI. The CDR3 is CASSVRLPGANVLTF. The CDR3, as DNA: TGTGCCAGCAGTGTTCGGCTGCCTGGGGCCAACGTCCTGACTTTC.

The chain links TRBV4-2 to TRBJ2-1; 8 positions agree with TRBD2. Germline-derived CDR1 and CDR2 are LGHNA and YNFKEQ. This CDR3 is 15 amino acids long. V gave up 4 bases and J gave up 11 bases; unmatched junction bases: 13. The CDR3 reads CASSPARGGSLQQFF. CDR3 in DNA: TGTGCCAGCAGCCCCGCGCGCGGGGGGAGCCTTCAGCAGTTCTTC.

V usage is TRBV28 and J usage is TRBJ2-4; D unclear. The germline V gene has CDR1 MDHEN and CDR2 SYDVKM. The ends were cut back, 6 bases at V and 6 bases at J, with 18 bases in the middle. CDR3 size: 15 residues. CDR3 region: CASSRTPLVGNIQYF. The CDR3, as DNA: TGTGCCAGCAGCCGAACCCCTTTGGTGGGAAACATTCAGTACTTC.

The CDR3 DNA is TGTGCCAGCAGGATGAGACGGGACACTGAAGCTTTCTTT. As protein: CASRMRRDTEAFF. V is TRBV7-6 and J is TRBJ1-1, with D uncertain. This CDR3 has 13 residues. V lost 6 bases and J 3 bases, leaving 11 bases between the germline ends. Germline values: CDR1 SGHVS, CDR2 FNYEAQ.

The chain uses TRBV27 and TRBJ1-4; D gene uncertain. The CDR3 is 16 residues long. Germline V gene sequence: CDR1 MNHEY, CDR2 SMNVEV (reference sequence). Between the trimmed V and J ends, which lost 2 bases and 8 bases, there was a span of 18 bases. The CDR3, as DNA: TGTGCCAGCAGTTTACGAGCCGGGTCTCCTCAGGAAAAACTGTTTTTT. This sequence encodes CASSLRAGSPQEKLFF.

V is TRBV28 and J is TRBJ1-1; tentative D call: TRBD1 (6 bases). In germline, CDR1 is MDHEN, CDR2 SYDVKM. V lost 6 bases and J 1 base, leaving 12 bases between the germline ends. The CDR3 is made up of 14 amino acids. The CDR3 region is CASRLTQGNTEAFF. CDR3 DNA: TGTGCCAGCAGACTAACACAGGGGAACACTGAAGCTTTCTTT.

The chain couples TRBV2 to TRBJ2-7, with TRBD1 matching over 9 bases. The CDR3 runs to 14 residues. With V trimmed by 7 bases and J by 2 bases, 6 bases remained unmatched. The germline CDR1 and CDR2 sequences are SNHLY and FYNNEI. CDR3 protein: CASTGQGTAYEQYF. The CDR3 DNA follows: TGTGCCAGCACGGGACAGGGTACCGCCTACGAGCAGTACTTC.

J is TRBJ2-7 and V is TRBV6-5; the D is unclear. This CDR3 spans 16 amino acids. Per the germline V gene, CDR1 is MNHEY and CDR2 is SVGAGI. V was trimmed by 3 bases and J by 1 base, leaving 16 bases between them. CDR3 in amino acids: CASSYRTDPRSYEQYF. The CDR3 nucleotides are TGTGCCAGCAGTTATCGCACGGACCCCAGATCCTACGAGCAGTACTTC.

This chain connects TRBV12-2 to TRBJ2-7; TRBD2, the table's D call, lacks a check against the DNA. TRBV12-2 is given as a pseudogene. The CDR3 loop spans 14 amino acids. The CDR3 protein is CASRSGLSNYEQYF. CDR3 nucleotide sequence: TGTGCAAGTCGCTCTGGACTATCGAACTACGAGCAGTACTTC.

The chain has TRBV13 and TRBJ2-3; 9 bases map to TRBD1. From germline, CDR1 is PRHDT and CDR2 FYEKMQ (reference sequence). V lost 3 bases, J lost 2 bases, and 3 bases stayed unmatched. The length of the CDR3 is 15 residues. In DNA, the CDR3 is TGTGCCAGCAGCTTCGGGACAGGGTTCACAGATACGCAGTATTTT. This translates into CASSFGTGFTDTQYF.

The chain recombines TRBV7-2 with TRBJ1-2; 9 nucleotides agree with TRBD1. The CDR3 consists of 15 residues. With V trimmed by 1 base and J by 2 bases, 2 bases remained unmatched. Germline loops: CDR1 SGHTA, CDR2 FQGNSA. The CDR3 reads CASSLGGQGNYGYTF. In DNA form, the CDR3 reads TGTGCCAGCAGCTTAGGGGGACAGGGAAACTATGGCTACACCTTC.

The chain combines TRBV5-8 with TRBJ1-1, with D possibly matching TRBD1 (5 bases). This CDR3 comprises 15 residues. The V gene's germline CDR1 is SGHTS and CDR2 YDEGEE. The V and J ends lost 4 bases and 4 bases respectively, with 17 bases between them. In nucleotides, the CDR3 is TGTGCCAGCAGCATTGGTTCGGGGCCGAGCACTGAAGCTTTCTTT. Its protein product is CASSIGSGPSTEAFF.

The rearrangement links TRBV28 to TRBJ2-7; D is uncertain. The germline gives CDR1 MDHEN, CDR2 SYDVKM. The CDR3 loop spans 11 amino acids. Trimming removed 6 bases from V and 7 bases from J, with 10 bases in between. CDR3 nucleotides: TGTGCCAGCAGCCTAAGGGTTGAGCAGTACTTC. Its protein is CASSLRVEQYF.

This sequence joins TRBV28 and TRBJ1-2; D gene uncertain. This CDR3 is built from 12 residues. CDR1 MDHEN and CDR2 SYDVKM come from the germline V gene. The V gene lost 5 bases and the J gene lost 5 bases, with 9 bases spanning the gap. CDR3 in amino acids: CASSSMGYGYTF. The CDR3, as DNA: TGTGCCAGCAGTAGTATGGGTTATGGCTACACCTTC.

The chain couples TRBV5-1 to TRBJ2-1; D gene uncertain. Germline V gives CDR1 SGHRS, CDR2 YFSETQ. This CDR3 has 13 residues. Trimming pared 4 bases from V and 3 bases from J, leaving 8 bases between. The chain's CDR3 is CASSEASYNEQFF. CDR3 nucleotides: TGCGCCAGCAGCGAGGCTAGCTACAATGAGCAGTTCTTC.

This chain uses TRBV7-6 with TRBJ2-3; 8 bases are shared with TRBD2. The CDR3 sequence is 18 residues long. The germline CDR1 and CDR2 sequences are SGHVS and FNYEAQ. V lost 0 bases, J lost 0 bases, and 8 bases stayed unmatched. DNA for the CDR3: TGTGCCAGCAGCTTAGCGCGGGGGGCACTTTCTAGCACAGATACGCAGTATTTT. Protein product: CASSLARGALSSTDTQYF.

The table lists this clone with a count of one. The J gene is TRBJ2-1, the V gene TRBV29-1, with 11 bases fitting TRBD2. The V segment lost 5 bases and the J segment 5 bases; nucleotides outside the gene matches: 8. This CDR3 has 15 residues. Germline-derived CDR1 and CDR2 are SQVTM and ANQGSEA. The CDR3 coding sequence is TGCAGCGTTCCCCCTAGCGGGAGGCCCGACAATGAGCAGTTCTTC. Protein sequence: CSVPPSGRPDNEQFF.

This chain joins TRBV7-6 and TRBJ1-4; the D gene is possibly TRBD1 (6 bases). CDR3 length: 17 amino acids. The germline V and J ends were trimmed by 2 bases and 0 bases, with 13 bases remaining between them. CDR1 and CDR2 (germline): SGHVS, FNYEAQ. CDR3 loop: CASSLISGEATNEKLFF. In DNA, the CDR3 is TGTGCCAGCAGCTTAATTTCAGGGGAAGCAACTAATGAAAAACTGTTTTTT.

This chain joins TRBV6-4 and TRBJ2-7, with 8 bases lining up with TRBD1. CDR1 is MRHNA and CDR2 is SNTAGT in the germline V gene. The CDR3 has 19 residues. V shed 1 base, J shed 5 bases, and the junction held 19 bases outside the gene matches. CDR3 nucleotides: TGTGCCAGCAGTGACTTCCGGGACAGGTGGGCGCCCAATTGCCACGAGCAGTACTTC. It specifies CASSDFRDRWAPNCHEQYF.

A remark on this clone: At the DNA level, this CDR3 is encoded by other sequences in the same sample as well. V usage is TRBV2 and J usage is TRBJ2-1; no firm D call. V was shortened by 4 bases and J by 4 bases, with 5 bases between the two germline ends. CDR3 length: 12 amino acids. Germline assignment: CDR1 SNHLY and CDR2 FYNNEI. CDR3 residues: CASSVGYNEQFF. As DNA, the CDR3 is TGTGCCAGCAGTGTTGGGTACAATGAGCAGTTCTTC.